This is a list of T cell receptor beta chains from one sample in a study of spatial heterogeneity in lung cancer. TCRdb processed the 5' RACE reads anew with MiXCR; each CDR3 protein has one entry. This repertoire shows fewer than 55,000 distinct CDR3 sequences, less than 8.5% found once; its top ten account for roughly an eighth. Sequenced material: PBMCs, taken at surgery. These receptors were taken from a female donor with early-stage non-small cell lung cancer. CDR3s leave out the opening cysteine and the closing phenylalanine or tryptophan. Fields, in order: V gene, CDR3 protein.

V gene: TRBV6-2/TRBV6-3; CDR3 protein: ASRTPGQGAMPQH
V gene: TRBV20-1; CDR3 protein: SAIALAFSYEQY
V gene: TRBV6-5; CDR3 protein: ASSYSAKNIQY
V gene: TRBV5-1; CDR3 protein: ASSSTGGSYEQY
V gene: TRBV5-4; CDR3 protein: ASSLGRGEKAGNTIY
V gene: TRBV29-1; CDR3 protein: SVETYTEAF
V gene: TRBV6-5; CDR3 protein: ASSYNQETQY
V gene: TRBV7-2; CDR3 protein: ASSFWGAGTGTEAF
V gene: TRBV28; CDR3 protein: ASSLPTSTDTQY
V gene: TRBV6-2/TRBV6-3; CDR3 protein: ASSYWTSGTMGTQY
V gene: TRBV2; CDR3 protein: ASRDSFYEQY
V gene: TRBV6-2/TRBV6-3; CDR3 protein: ASKEGSFGELF
V gene: TRBV10-1; CDR3 protein: ASSEGTGELF
V gene: TRBV6-2/TRBV6-3; CDR3 protein: ASSYSGGDTGELF
V gene: TRBV11-2; CDR3 protein: ASSPLAGGWDEQF
V gene: TRBV21-1; CDR3 protein: ASSKLWTGGYNEQF
V gene: TRBV6-2/TRBV6-3; CDR3 protein: ASKTIQNEQY
V gene: TRBV6-1; CDR3 protein: ASTHRNTEAF
V gene: TRBV24-1; CDR3 protein: ATSASTGGSYQPQH
V gene: TRBV7-8; CDR3 protein: ASSIDRVDQPQH
V gene: TRBV7-2; CDR3 protein: ASSGGQGQDETQY
V gene: TRBV7-2; CDR3 protein: ASSLGGGSNIQY
V gene: TRBV6-5; CDR3 protein: ASSYSHTDTQY
V gene: TRBV2; CDR3 protein: ASSEGASNQPQH
V gene: TRBV12-3/TRBV12-4; CDR3 protein: ASSISGQGNEKLF
V gene: TRBV5-1; CDR3 protein: ASSLDVSTGELF
V gene: TRBV20-1; CDR3 protein: SASGVLAKNIQY
V gene: TRBV10-3; CDR3 protein: ASGSPGGAGQPQH
V gene: TRBV6-1; CDR3 protein: ASSVIPGGMNTEAF
V gene: TRBV4-1; CDR3 protein: ASSFGTGSYEQY
V gene: TRBV25-1; CDR3 protein: ASSEGPSTDTQY
V gene: TRBV7-9; CDR3 protein: ASSLSRLNTEAF
V gene: TRBV13; CDR3 protein: ASSYDRVGSPLH
V gene: TRBV6-1; CDR3 protein: ASSVGATRTNEKLF
V gene: TRBV29-1; CDR3 protein: SVERQGSSYEQY